This T cell receptor beta chain was identified in a study of T cell changes during pregnancy in multiple sclerosis. Produced via immunoSEQ multiplex PCR; TCRdb's table is partial and in-frame only. Altogether roughly 38,000 clones are present, 85% to 95% being singletons, with the ten largest covering roughly 7.4%. This CDR3 spans 16 amino acids. V lost 2 bases and J lost 0; bases outside the gene matches: 7. CDR1 and CDR2 from the germline V gene are SGHRS and YFSETQ. V gene TRBV5-1 combines with J gene TRBJ1-1, with 7 positions matching TRBD1. The clonotype originates from a female donor with multiple sclerosis, enrolled in a pregnancy study. Sequencing used CD8+ T cells from peripheral blood mononuclear cells, obtained in the third trimester of pregnancy. The DNA for the CDR3 is TGCGCCAGCAGCTTCCGGCAGGGGGTTTTGAACACTGAAGCTTTCTTT. This encodes CASSFRQGVLNTEAFF.